A selection of T cell receptor beta chains follows, all from one sample in a study of T-cell memory formation after mild COVID-19. MiXCR, run by TCRdb on the 5' RACE reads, gives a single entry per CDR3 protein. The repertoire has 25,000 to 35,000 distinct CDR3 sequences, less than 7.5% of them found once; the top ten carry roughly 13%. The sequencing sample was made of PBMCs or a T cell subset sorted from them (not recorded which). Every receptor here comes from an adult woman who had mild COVID-19 (a few samples of this study predate the infection). Cell type and time point are not known. Each CDR3 is given with its conserved first and last residue. The D gene is left open where the match is weak.

d_call | v_call | cdr3_aa
NA | TRBV7-2 | CASSLEQGYGYTF
TRBD1 | TRBV7-9 | CASSRIRDSSYNSPLHF
NA | TRBV12-3/TRBV12-4 | CASSRGSGEQYF
NA | TRBV12-5 | CASGAAGGGADNEQFF
TRBD2 | TRBV7-2 | CASSQFSGTSGTRYNEQFF
NA | TRBV7-9 | CASSLDNSNTEAFF
NA | TRBV20-1 | CSASRGGGTEAFF
NA | TRBV19 | CATADRVTPSYNEQFF
TRBD2 | TRBV28 | CASCGRSFSYNEQFF
TRBD1 | TRBV20-1 | CSARGTGSDYEQYF
NA | TRBV5-1 | CASSFTGAEHYGYTF
TRBD2 | TRBV24-1 | CATSDLSGGAGNEQFF
NA | TRBV29-1 | CSVEDRRGATDTQYF
TRBD1 | TRBV29-1 | CSVIQGGNTEAFF
TRBD2 | TRBV5-4 | CAIQLVRGTTGTDTQYF
TRBD2 | TRBV20-1 | CSARVYGGAHNEQFF